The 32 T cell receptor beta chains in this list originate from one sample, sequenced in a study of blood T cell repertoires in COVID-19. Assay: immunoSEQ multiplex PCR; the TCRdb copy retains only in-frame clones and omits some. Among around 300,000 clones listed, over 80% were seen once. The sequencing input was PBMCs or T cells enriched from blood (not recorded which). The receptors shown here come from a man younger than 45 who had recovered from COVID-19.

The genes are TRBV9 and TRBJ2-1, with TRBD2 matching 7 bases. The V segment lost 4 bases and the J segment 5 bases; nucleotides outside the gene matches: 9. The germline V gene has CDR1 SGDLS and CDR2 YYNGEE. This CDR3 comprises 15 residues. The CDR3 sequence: CASSPTSDLHNEQFF. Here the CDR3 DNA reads TGTGCCAGCAGCCCAACTAGCGACTTACACAATGAGCAGTTCTTC. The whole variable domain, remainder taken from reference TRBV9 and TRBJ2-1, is DSGVTQTPKHLITATGQRVTLRCSPRSGDLSVYWYQQSLDQGLQFLIQYYNGEERAKGNILERFSAQQFPDLHSELNLSSLELGDSALYFCASSPTSDLHNEQFFGPGTRLTVL.

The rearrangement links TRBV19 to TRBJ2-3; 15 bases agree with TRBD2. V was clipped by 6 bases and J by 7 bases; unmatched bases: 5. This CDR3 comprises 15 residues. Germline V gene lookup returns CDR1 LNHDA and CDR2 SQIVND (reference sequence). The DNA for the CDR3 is TGTGCCAGTAGGAGGGGACTAGCGGGGGGAAATACGCAGTATTTT. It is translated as CASRRGLAGGNTQYF.

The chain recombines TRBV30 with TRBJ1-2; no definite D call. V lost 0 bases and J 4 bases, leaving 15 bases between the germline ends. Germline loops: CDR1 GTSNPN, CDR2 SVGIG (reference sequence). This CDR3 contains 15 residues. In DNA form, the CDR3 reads TGTGCCTGGAGTGTAGTCCGGGGATCAAGCTATGGCTACACCTTC. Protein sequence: CAWSVVRGSSYGYTF.

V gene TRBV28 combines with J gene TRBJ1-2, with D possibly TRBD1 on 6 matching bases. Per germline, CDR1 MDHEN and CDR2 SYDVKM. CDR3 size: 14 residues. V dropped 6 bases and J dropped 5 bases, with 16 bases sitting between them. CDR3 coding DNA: TGTGCCAGCAGATTCAGGGGCGGGGGATATGGCTACACCTTC. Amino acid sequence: CASRFRGGGYGYTF.

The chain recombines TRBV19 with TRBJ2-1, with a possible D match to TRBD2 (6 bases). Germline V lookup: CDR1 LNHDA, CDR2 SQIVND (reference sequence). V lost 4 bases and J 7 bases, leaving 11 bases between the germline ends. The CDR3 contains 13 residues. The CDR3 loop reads CASSRSRGNEQFF. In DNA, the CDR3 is TGTGCCAGTAGTAGGTCCCGGGGGAATGAGCAGTTCTTC.

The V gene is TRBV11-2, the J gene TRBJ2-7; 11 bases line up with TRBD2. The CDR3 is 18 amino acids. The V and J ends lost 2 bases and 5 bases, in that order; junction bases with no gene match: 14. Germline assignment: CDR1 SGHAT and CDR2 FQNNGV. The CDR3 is CASSLKGLAGGRWDEQYF. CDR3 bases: TGTGCCAGCAGCTTAAAAGGTCTAGCGGGGGGAAGGTGGGACGAGCAGTACTTC.

The CDR3 region is CASSLGTGLLNEQFF. In DNA form, the CDR3 reads TGTGCCAGCAGTTTGGGGACAGGATTGCTAAATGAGCAGTTCTTC. This rearrangement joins TRBV6-6 to TRBJ2-1, with 8 bases that match TRBD1. The V segment lost 4 bases and the J segment 7 bases; nucleotides outside the gene matches: 9. The CDR3 sequence is 15 residues long. Per germline, CDR1 MNHNY and CDR2 SVGAGI (reference sequence).

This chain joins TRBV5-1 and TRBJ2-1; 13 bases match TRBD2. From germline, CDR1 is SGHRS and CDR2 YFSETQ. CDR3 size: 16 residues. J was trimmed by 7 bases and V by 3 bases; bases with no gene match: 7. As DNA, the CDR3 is TGCGCCAGCAGCTCCCCGGGGACTAGCGGGGATAATGAGCAGTTCTTC. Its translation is CASSSPGTSGDNEQFF.

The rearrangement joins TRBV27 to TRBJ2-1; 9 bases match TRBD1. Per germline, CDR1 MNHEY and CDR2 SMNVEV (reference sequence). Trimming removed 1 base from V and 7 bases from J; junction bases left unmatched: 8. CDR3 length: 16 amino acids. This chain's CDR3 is CASSLYFGTGRNEQFF. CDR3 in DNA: TGTGCCAGCAGTTTATACTTCGGGACAGGGCGTAATGAGCAGTTCTTC.

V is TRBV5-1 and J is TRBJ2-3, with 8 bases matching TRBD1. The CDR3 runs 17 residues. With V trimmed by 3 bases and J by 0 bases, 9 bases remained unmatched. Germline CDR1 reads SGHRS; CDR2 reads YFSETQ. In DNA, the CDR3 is TGCGCCAGCAGCTGGACAGGGCCCCCCTCTAGCACAGATACGCAGTATTTT. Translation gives CASSWTGPPSSTDTQYF.

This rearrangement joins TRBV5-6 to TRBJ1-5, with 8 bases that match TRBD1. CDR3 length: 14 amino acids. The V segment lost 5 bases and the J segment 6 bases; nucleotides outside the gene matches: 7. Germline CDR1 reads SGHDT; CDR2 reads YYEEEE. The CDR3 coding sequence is TGTGCCAGCAGTCGGACAGGGTTAGTTCAGCCCCAGCATTTT. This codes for CASSRTGLVQPQHF.

The CDR3 reads CASSASIGDRARAFF. CDR3 DNA: TGTGCCAGCAGTGCTTCAATTGGCGACAGGGCGAGAGCTTTCTTT. The chain carries TRBV2 and TRBJ1-1; 7 positions match TRBD1. Trimming took 4 bases from V and 10 from J; bases not matched to a gene: 15. The CDR3 length is 15 residues. Germline V CDR1 and CDR2: SNHLY, FYNNEI.

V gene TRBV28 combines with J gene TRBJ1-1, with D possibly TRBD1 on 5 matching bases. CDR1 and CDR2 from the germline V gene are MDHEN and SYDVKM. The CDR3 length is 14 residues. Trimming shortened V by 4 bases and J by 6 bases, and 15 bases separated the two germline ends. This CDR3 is CASSSPPGYPEAFF. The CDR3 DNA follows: TGTGCCAGCAGTTCCCCCCCAGGGTATCCTGAAGCTTTCTTT.

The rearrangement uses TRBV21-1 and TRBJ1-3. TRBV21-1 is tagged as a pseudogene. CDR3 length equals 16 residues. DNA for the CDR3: TGTGCCAGCAGCAGCCCGGGGTTCGTCTCTGGAAACACCATATATTTT. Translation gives CASSSPGFVSGNTIYF.

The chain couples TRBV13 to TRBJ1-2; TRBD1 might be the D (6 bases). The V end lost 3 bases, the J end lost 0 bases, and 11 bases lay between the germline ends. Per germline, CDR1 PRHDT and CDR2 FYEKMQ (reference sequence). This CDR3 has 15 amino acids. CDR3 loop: CASSFRGTSNYGYTF. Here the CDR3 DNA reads TGTGCCAGCAGCTTCAGGGGTACATCTAACTATGGCTACACCTTC.

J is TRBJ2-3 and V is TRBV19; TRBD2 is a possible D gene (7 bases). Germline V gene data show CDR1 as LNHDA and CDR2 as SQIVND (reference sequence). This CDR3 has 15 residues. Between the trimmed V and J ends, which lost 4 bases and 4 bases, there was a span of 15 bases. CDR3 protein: CASSKYREGADTQYF. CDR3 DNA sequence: TGTGCCAGTAGTAAATACAGGGAGGGAGCAGATACGCAGTATTTT. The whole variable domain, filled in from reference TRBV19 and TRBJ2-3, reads DGGITQSPKYLFRKEGQNVTLSCEQNLNHDAMYWYRQDPGQGLRLIYYSQIVNDFQKGDIAEGYSVSREKKESFPLTVTSAQKNPTAFYLCASSKYREGADTQYFGPGTRLTVL.

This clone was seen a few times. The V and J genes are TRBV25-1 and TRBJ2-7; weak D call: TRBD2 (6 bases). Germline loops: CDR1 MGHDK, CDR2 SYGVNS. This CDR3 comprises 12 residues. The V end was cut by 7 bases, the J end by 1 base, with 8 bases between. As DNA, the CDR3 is TGTGCCAGCAAGGCGGGGTCCTACGAGCAGTACTTC. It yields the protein CASKAGSYEQYF.

This CDR3 reads CASSQVVNEQFF. Here the CDR3 DNA reads TGTGCCAGCAGCCAAGTAGTCAATGAGCAGTTCTTC. The rearrangement joins TRBV3-1 (or the pseudogene TRBV3-2) to TRBJ2-1; D unresolved. Trimming stripped 1 base from V and 6 bases from J, with 4 bases between. The germline gives CDR1 LGHDT, CDR2 YNNKEL (reference sequence). The CDR3 has 12 residues.

In DNA, the CDR3 is TGTGCCAGCAGCGTAGCTTCTAGCGGGGGTGGGCCGATAGAGACCCAGTACTTC. This encodes CASSVASSGGGPIETQYF. The chain is built from TRBV9 and TRBJ2-5; 10 bases map to TRBD2. Per germline, CDR1 SGDLS and CDR2 YYNGEE. V lost 0 bases, J lost 4 bases, and 12 bases stayed unmatched. This CDR3 is built from 18 residues.

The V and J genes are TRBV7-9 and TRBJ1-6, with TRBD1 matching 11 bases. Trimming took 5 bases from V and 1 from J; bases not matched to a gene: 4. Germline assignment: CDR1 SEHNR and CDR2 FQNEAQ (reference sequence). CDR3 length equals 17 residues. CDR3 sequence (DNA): TGTGCCAGCAGCCGGACAGGGGGCAAGTCCTATAATTCACCCCTCCACTTT. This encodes CASSRTGGKSYNSPLHF. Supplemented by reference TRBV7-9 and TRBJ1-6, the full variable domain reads DTGVSQNPRHKITKRGQNVTFRCDPISEHNRLYWYRQTLGQGPEFLTYFQNEAQLEKSRLLSDRFSAERPKGSFSTLEIQRTEQGDSAMYLCASSRTGGKSYNSPLHFGNGTRLTVT.

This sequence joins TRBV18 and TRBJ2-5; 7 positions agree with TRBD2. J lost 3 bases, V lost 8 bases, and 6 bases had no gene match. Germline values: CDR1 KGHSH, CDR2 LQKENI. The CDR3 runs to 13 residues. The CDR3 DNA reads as TGTGCCAGCCGCCGGGGGGAGGAAGAGACCCAGTACTTC. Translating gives CASRRGEEETQYF.

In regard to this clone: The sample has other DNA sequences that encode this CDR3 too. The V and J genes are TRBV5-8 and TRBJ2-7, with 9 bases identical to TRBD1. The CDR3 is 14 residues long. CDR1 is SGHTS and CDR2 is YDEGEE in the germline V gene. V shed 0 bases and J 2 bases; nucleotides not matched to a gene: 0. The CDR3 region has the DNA TGTGCCAGCAGCTTGGGACAGGGGGCCTACGAGCAGTACTTC. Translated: CASSLGQGAYEQYF. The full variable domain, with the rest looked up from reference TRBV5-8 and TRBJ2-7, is EAGVTQSPTHLIKTRGQQATLRCSPISGHTSVYWYQQALGLGLQFLLWYDEGEERNRGNFPPRFSGRQFPNYSSELNVNALELEDSALYLCASSLGQGAYEQYFGPGTRLTVT.

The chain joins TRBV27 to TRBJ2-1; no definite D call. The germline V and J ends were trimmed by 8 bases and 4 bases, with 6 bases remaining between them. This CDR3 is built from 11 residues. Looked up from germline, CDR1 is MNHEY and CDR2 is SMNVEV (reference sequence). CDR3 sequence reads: CASLVYNEQFF. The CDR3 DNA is TGTGCCAGCCTCGTTTACAATGAGCAGTTCTTC.

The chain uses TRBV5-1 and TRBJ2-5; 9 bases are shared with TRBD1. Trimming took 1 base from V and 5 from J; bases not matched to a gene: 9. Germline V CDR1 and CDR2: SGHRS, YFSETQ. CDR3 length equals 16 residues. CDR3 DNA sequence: TGCGCCAGCAGCTTGACGGGACAGGGTATGGGGGAGACCCAGTACTTC. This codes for CASSLTGQGMGETQYF.

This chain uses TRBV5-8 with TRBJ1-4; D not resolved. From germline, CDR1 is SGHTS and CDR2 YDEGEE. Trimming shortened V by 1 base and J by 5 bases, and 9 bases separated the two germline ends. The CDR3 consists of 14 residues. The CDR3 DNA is TGTGCCAGCAGCTTGCACTTTTTAAATGAAAAACTGTTTTTT. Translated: CASSLHFLNEKLFF.

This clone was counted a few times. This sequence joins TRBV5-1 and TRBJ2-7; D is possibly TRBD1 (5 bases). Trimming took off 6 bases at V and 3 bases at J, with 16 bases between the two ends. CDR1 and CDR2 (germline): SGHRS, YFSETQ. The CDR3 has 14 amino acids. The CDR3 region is CASTSGQGGYEQYF. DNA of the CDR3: TGCGCCAGCACTTCGGGTCAGGGTGGCTACGAGCAGTACTTC.

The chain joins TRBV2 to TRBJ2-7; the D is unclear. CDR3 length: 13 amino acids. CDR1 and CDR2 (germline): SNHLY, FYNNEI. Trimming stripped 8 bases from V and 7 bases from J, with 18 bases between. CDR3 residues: CASSPEALREQYF. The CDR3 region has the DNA TGTGCCAGCTCTCCAGAGGCACTACGTGAGCAGTACTTC.

The CDR3 region is CASITTGTGSYEQYF. The CDR3 bases are TGTGCCAGCATCACTACCGGGACAGGGAGCTACGAGCAGTACTTC. The chain recombines TRBV28 with TRBJ2-7, with 9 bases that match TRBD1. Germline V gives CDR1 MDHEN, CDR2 SYDVKM. The CDR3 is 15 residues long. Trimming at V came to 7 bases and at J to 3 bases, leaving 10 bases not matched to a gene.

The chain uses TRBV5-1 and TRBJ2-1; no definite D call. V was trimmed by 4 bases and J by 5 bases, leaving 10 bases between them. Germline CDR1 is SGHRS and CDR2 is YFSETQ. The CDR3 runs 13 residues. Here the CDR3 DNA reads TGCGCCAGCAGCCGTGACACGAACAATGAGCAGTTCTTC. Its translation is CASSRDTNNEQFF.

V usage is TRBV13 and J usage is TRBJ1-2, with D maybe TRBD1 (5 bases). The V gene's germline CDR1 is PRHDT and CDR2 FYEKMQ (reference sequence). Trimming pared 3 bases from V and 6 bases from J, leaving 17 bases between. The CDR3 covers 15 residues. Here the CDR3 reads CASSFWQGAGDGYTF. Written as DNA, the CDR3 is TGTGCCAGCAGCTTCTGGCAGGGAGCGGGGGATGGCTACACCTTC.

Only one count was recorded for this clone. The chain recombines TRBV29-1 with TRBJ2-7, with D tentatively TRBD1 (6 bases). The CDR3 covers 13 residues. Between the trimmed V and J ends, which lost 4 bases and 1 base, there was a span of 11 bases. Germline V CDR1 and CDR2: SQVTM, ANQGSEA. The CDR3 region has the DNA TGCAGCGTTGGGACAGCCCCATCCTACGAGCAGTACTTC. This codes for CSVGTAPSYEQYF.

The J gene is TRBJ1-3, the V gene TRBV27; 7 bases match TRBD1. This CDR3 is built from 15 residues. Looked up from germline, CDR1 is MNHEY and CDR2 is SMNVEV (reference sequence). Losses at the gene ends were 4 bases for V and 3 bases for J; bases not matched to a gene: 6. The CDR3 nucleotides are TGTGCCAGCAGTTCCCTCACAGGGGTTGGAAACACCATATATTTT. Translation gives CASSSLTGVGNTIYF.